This is a list of T cell receptor beta chains from one sample in a study of identical twins. One entry per CDR3 protein, called by TCRdb with MiXCR from the 5' RACE reads. Found here are hundreds of thousands of distinct CDR3 sequences, roughly 8% of them singletons; the top ten hold approximately 0.89%. This same sample was also taken into another study, of yellow fever vaccine responses in identical twins.

Material for sequencing was PBMCs. The receptors stem from a young woman in good health. Each CDR3 is given with its conserved first and last residue. The order of the fields is D gene, J gene, V gene, clone size, CDR3 DNA, CDR3 protein. The D gene is left open where the match is weak. Expanded clones get a size class; other rows say once, few or many, or leave the size out.

TRBD2	TRBJ2-3	TRBV12-3/TRBV12-4	many	TGTGCCAGCAGTTTGGTCGGGGGGGAGACAGATACGCAGTATTTT	CASSLVGGETDTQYF
-	TRBJ1-1	TRBV6-1	-	TGTGCCAGCAGTAATGGACAAATCCTGAACACTGAAGCTTTCTTT	CASSNGQILNTEAFF
-	TRBJ1-3	TRBV12-3/TRBV12-4	many	TGTGCCAGCAGCCGCAGGGGATCCGGAAACACCATATATTTT	CASSRRGSGNTIYF
-	TRBJ2-1	TRBV9	few	TGTGCCAGCACCACCGGTACCGGGCTTTACAATGAGCAGTTCTTC	CASTTGTGLYNEQFF
TRBD1	TRBJ2-7	TRBV7-2	few	TGTGCCAGCTCCAAGGGGGCCTCCTACGAGCAGTACTTC	CASSKGASYEQYF
-	TRBJ2-7	TRBV3-1	few	TGTGCCAGCAGCCATGAGGTGAGCTCCTACGAGCAGTACTTC	CASSHEVSSYEQYF
-	TRBJ2-3	TRBV20-1	many	TGCAGTGCTATGGCACAGATCCTCACAGATACGCAGTATTTT	CSAMAQILTDTQYF
-	TRBJ1-2	TRBV12-3/TRBV12-4	many	TGTGCCAGCAGTTTCGGACTGTTCTATGGCTACACCTTC	CASSFGLFYGYTF
-	TRBJ2-3	TRBV29-1	-	TGCAGCGTCCTCGGGGACACAGATACGCAGTATTTT	CSVLGDTDTQYF
TRBD2	TRBJ2-1	TRBV5-1	many	TGCGCCAGCAGCTTGGCCCCCGGGCGGGAGAATGAGCAGTTCTTC	CASSLAPGRENEQFF
TRBD1	TRBJ1-4	TRBV5-5	few	TGTGCCAGCAGCTCCGGACAGGCCTTTGAAAAACTGTTTTTT	CASSSGQAFEKLFF
-	TRBJ2-5	TRBV7-2	few	TGTGCCAGCAGCCACAGTGAGACCCAGTACTTC	CASSHSETQYF
-	TRBJ1-1	TRBV12-3/TRBV12-4	many	TGTGCCAGCAGTTTCCGGGCGAACACTGAAGCTTTCTTT	CASSFRANTEAFF
-	TRBJ2-1	TRBV7-9	-	TGTGCCAGCAGCGTCAATTCCCCGGGAGAGCAGTTCTTC	CASSVNSPGEQFF
TRBD1	TRBJ2-7	TRBV29-1	-	TGCAGCGGACCTCCTCCAGGGGGCTTCTCCACCTACGAGCAGTACTTC	CSGPPPGGFSTYEQYF
TRBD1	TRBJ1-2	TRBV5-6	-	TGTGCCAGCAGCCACAGCGTCGGACAGGGGGCCTATGGCTACACCTTC	CASSHSVGQGAYGYTF
-	TRBJ2-7	TRBV7-2	-	TGTGCCAGCAGCTTAGGCGGCAGGGGAGTTCCCTACGAGCAGTACTTC	CASSLGGRGVPYEQYF
TRBD2	TRBJ2-7	TRBV4-1	-	TGCGCCAGCAGCCTGAGCGGGGCAGTATACGAGCAGTACTTC	CASSLSGAVYEQYF
-	TRBJ2-3	TRBV21-1	-	TGTGCCAGCAGCAAAGCCCAGGCAGGGCTAGCGGCTAGCACAGATACGCAGTATTTT	CASSKAQAGLAASTDTQYF
-	TRBJ2-5	TRBV20-1	-	TGCAGTGCTAGCGCCGGGGTCCTGGAGACCCAGTACTTC	CSASAGVLETQYF
-	TRBJ2-5	TRBV7-9	-	TGTGCCAGCAGCCCCGAAGGACTCCTTCAAGAGACCCAGTACTTC	CASSPEGLLQETQYF
-	TRBJ2-2	TRBV29-1	many	TGCAGCGTTGTGGGACTGGGGACCGGGGAGCTGTTTTTT	CSVVGLGTGELFF
TRBD2	TRBJ2-3	TRBV20-1	few	TGCAGTGCTCTTCGGGAGGGCAGCACAGATACGCAGTATTTT	CSALREGSTDTQYF
-	TRBJ2-1	TRBV11-3	few	TGTGCCAGCAGTCCCCACCGGTCCTACAATGAGCAGTTCTTC	CASSPHRSYNEQFF
-	TRBJ1-1	TRBV9	few	TGTGCCAGCAGCGGCAGCGGGAACACTGAAGCTTTCTTT	CASSGSGNTEAFF
-	TRBJ1-2	TRBV28	-	TGTGCCAGCAGCCCAGGGGCTTACTATGGCTACACCTTC	CASSPGAYYGYTF
TRBD2	TRBJ2-2	TRBV12-3/TRBV12-4	many	TGTGCCAGCAGAGGCGGGAGTGACGTCGGGGAGCTGTTTTTT	CASRGGSDVGELFF
-	TRBJ1-5	TRBV7-9	-	TGTGCCAGCAGCTTAGGCGGACATAGCAATCAGCCCCAGCATTTT	CASSLGGHSNQPQHF
-	TRBJ2-5	TRBV11-2	-	TGTGCCAGCAGCACCGGACGACAAGAGACCCAGTACTTC	CASSTGRQETQYF
TRBD1	TRBJ2-3	TRBV29-1	many	TGCAGCGTTGAGAGAAGGGGGCGATCAGATACGCAGTATTTT	CSVERRGRSDTQYF
TRBD1	TRBJ2-6	TRBV10-3	-	TGTGCCATCAGTGTCTTCTGGACAGGGGGTTATTCTGGGGCCAACGTCCTGACTTTC	CAISVFWTGGYSGANVLTF
-	TRBJ2-3	TRBV20-1	many	TGCAGTGCTGAACAGCGGGCGATAACAGATACGCAGTATTTT	CSAEQRAITDTQYF